This is a list of T cell receptor beta chains from one sample in a study of shared clonotypes between healthy human individuals. Here immunoSEQ multiplex PCR was the method, and the copy in TCRdb shows in-frame clones only, minus some. Here the sample spans over 1.4 million clones, approximately 96% being singletons. Sequencing was performed on naive CD4+ T cells sorted from blood. Source of these receptors: a young man in good health. The CDR3 runs from the conserved cysteine through the conserved F or W.

V gene	J gene	CDR3 protein
TRBV7-9	TRBJ1-2	CASNIRDSGGYTF
TRBV18	TRBJ2-7	CASSPPTGGPYEQYF
TRBV18	TRBJ1-3	CASSPLGGRSGNTIYF
TRBV7-9	TRBJ2-1	CASSPRLATDNEQFF
TRBV6-5	TRBJ2-7	CASSPGLAGKEYF
TRBV5-4	TRBJ2-1	CASSLGLLAGGSHEQFF
TRBV4-2	TRBJ2-2	CASSQVVGTGELFF
TRBV18	TRBJ2-3	CASSPRLPGTGRGTQYF
TRBV28	TRBJ1-1	CASTLGGPTVNTEAFF
TRBV11-3	TRBJ2-2	CASSGGLAGVGELFF
TRBV6-1	TRBJ2-7	CASSEGLMAYEQYF
TRBV5-1	TRBJ2-7	CASSSQGDSYEQYF
TRBV27	TRBJ1-1	CASSSHLGGRTEAFF
TRBV11-2	TRBJ2-1	CASSSLGLGSSYNEQFF
TRBV11-2	TRBJ2-3	CASSPRLAGGPEGQYF
TRBV6-1	TRBJ2-7	CASSQASYEQYF
TRBV19	TRBJ1-2	CASDQGQGRYGYTF
TRBV14	TRBJ2-5	CASSQLTPGETQYF
TRBV29-1	TRBJ2-7	CSVDRGDEQYF
TRBV7-6	TRBJ2-5	CASSPEFLLAGGETQYF
TRBV28	TRBJ2-7	CASSLGGSYEQYF
TRBV7-9	TRBJ2-7	CASSYRGQGTYEQYF
TRBV4-1	TRBJ2-7	CASSRRTSGSYEQYF
TRBV7-2	TRBJ2-7	CASSRGVSYEQYF
TRBV5-1	TRBJ2-2	CASSGGGNTGELFF
TRBV14	TRBJ1-4	CASSQDPRGLREKLFF
TRBV6-5	TRBJ2-7	CASSYSTDYEQYF
TRBV7-9	TRBJ2-5	CASSYHRGGSRQETQYF
TRBV18	TRBJ1-5	CASSPTNSIHQPQHF
TRBV7-2	TRBJ2-3	CASSLQGSDTQYF
TRBV5-1	TRBJ1-2	CASSLGNRANYGYTF
TRBV15	TRBJ2-3	CATSRAGTGGTDTQYF
TRBV5-4	TRBJ2-7	CASSTVQGDYEQYF
TRBV28	TRBJ2-5	CASTPGQAQETQYF
TRBV4-3	TRBJ2-1	CASSPIAGGMHEQFF
TRBV7-8	TRBJ2-2	CASSHIFLTGLAITGELFF
TRBV9	TRBJ2-3	CASSVGVNTDTQYF
TRBV18	TRBJ1-3	CASSPLPVSGNTIYF
TRBV12-5	TRBJ1-1	CASGLEEASTEAFF
TRBV7-2	TRBJ2-3	CASSFQGATADTQYF
TRBV7-8	TRBJ2-7	CATSGGGAYEQYF
TRBV14	TRBJ2-1	CASSPKTSGSPPGDEQFF
TRBV25-1	TRBJ2-5	CASSTGGQETQYF
TRBV28	TRBJ1-2	CASGPTGTGYGYTF
TRBV7-9	TRBJ2-2	CASSRGVGELFF
TRBV7-9	TRBJ2-7	CASSARDSTYEQYF
TRBV7-2	TRBJ1-4	CASSLVSGNMGNEKLFF
TRBV28	TRBJ1-5	CASSFGGSSQPQHF
TRBV27	TRBJ2-7	CASSLDRQDLQYF
TRBV28	TRBJ1-1	CASRTDRGTEAFF
TRBV5-1	TRBJ2-1	CASSLFPAGGVVNEQFF
TRBV29-1	TRBJ1-2	CSVEEVGIYGYTF
TRBV28	TRBJ2-5	CASRGHLPTQETQYF